Presented here are 16 T cell receptor beta chains from one specimen sequenced in a study of shared clonotypes between healthy human individuals. Sequencing was performed with immunoSEQ multiplex PCR; in TCRdb, only in-frame clones are kept and a portion is missing. The sample records more than 900,000 clones, around 78% being singletons. Sequenced sample: memory CD4+ T cells from PBMCs. Subset noted: CD45RA-negative fraction. These receptors were collected from a man aged 18 to 29 in good health. Some clones in this sample may be carry-over from other donors' samples.

The J gene is TRBJ1-2, the V gene TRBV28; the D gene is possibly TRBD1 (6 bases). The ends were cut back, 3 bases at V and 13 bases at J, with 18 bases in the middle. Per germline, CDR1 MDHEN and CDR2 SYDVKM. This CDR3 comprises 13 residues. DNA of the CDR3: TGTGCCAGCAGTTTGACAGGAAGAATGGGGATCACCTTC. Residues: CASSLTGRMGITF.

The chain joins TRBV29-1 to TRBJ1-2; unclear D gene. Germline V gene lookup returns CDR1 SQVTM and CDR2 ANQGSEA. The V end was cut by 1 base, the J end by 11 bases, with 8 bases between. The CDR3 spans 10 residues. The CDR3 reads CSVEVALYTF. The CDR3 nucleotides are TGCAGCGTTGAAGTGGCCCTTTACACCTTC.

V is TRBV5-4 and J is TRBJ2-1; D remains ambiguous. The CDR3 is 15 amino acids. Germline lookup yields CDR1 SGHNT and CDR2 YYREEE (reference sequence). V lost 0 bases and J lost 3, with 10 bases in between. CDR3 nucleotides: TGTGCCAGCAGCTTGGACACCCCCGGCTACAATGAGCAGTTCTTC. It is translated as CASSLDTPGYNEQFF. Filled out from reference TRBV5-4 and TRBJ2-1, the complete variable domain reads ETGVTQSPTHLIKTRGQQVTLRCSSQSGHNTVSWYQQALGQGPQFIFQYYREEENGRGNFPPRFSGLQFPNYSSELNVNALELDDSALYLCASSLDTPGYNEQFFGPGTRLTVL.

The chain carries TRBV6-5 and TRBJ1-1, with D maybe TRBD1 (6 bases). Germline V CDR1 and CDR2: MNHEY, SVGAGI. Trimming removed 8 bases from V and 4 bases from J, with 17 bases in between. CDR3 size: 14 residues. CDR3 sequence: CASGRRGQGTEAFF. CDR3 nucleotides: TGTGCCAGCGGGCGCCGGGGGCAGGGCACTGAAGCTTTCTTT.

This rearrangement joins TRBV7-2 to TRBJ2-7; D possibly corresponds to TRBD2 (5 bases). Germline values: CDR1 SGHTA, CDR2 FQGNSA. V was trimmed by 5 bases and J by 4 bases, leaving 21 bases between them. The CDR3 loop spans 16 amino acids. CDR3 in DNA: TGTGCCAGCAGCGTAGAGCGGACTTCCTTGGGGTACGAGCAGTACTTC. It is translated as CASSVERTSLGYEQYF. The complete variable domain, with remaining parts taken from reference TRBV7-2 and TRBJ2-7, reads GAGVSQSPSNKVTEKGKDVELRCDPISGHTALYWYRQSLGQGLEFLIYFQGNSAPDKSGLPSDRFSAERTGGSVSTLTIQRTQQEDSAVYLCASSVERTSLGYEQYFGPGTRLTVT.

In regard to this clone: A much larger clone lies a single base off, so this may be a read error. Additional DNA sequences in this sample encode the identical CDR3. The chain uses TRBV2 and TRBJ2-6; D is possibly TRBD1 (6 bases). The germline CDR1 and CDR2 sequences are SNHLY and FYNNEI. The ends were cut back, 6 bases at V and 0 bases at J, with 12 bases in the middle. The CDR3 is made up of 16 amino acids. CDR3 residues: CASSTRTASGANVLTF. The CDR3 bases are TGTGCCAGCAGCACGCGGACAGCCTCTGGGGCCAACGTCCTGACTTTC.

This rearrangement joins TRBV11-2 to TRBJ2-5; a possible D gene is TRBD2 (6 bases). The germline V and J ends were trimmed by 0 bases and 5 bases, with 13 bases remaining between them. The CDR3 length is 15 residues. Germline assignment: CDR1 SGHAT and CDR2 FQNNGV. Written as DNA, the CDR3 is TGTGCCAGCAGCTTAGAGGGGCGGAGGGCGGAGACCCAGTACTTC. Its translation is CASSLEGRRAETQYF.

The genes are TRBV5-6 and TRBJ1-5; D may be TRBD1 (5 bases). The CDR3 runs 14 residues. Trimming removed 1 base at V and 6 bases at J, with 11 bases between. Germline V gene lookup returns CDR1 SGHDT and CDR2 YYEEEE. The CDR3 DNA reads as TGTGCCAGCAGCTTGAGGTCAGGGTTTCAGCCCCAGCATTTT. Its protein is CASSLRSGFQPQHF.

The chain employs TRBV7-2 and TRBJ1-3; D unresolved. The germline V gene has CDR1 SGHTA and CDR2 FQGNSA. V lost 1 base to trimming and J lost 0 bases, with 10 bases between them. The CDR3 sequence is 16 residues long. As DNA, the CDR3 is TGTGCCAGCAGCTTAGGGTGGGGTTTCTCTGGAAACACCATATATTTT. Its protein product is CASSLGWGFSGNTIYF.

The genes are TRBV7-9 and TRBJ2-3, with TRBD2 matching 8 bases. This CDR3 comprises 15 residues. Trimming removed 6 bases from V and 4 bases from J; junction bases left unmatched: 9. The germline V gene encodes CDR1 SEHNR and CDR2 FQNEAQ (reference sequence). This CDR3 reads CASRTPGGVADTQYF. CDR3 DNA sequence: TGTGCCAGCAGAACCCCGGGGGGGGTTGCAGATACGCAGTATTTT.

Notes on this clone: The final CDR3 position lacks the conserved phenylalanine or tryptophan, pointing to a likely read error. The rearrangement links TRBV7-3 to TRBJ2-7; tentatively, D is TRBD1 or TRBD2 (5 bases each). Germline V gene lookup returns CDR1 SGHTA and CDR2 FQGTGA. The CDR3 totals 14 residues. Between the trimmed V and J ends, which lost 10 bases and 5 bases, there was a span of 21 bases. CDR3: CATAEWPGNDEQYL. As DNA, the CDR3 is TGTGCCACAGCGGAGTGGCCAGGGAACGACGAGCAGTACTTA.

The chain couples TRBV9 to TRBJ2-1, with D perhaps TRBD2 (6 bases). Trimming pared 2 bases from V and 8 bases from J, leaving 17 bases between. CDR1 and CDR2 from the germline V gene are SGDLS and YYNGEE. The CDR3 has 15 amino acids. This chain's CDR3 is CASSVGPSAGDEQFF. For the CDR3, the DNA is TGTGCCAGCAGCGTTGGACCTAGCGCTGGGGATGAGCAGTTCTTC.

The J gene is TRBJ1-1, the V gene TRBV6-1; 9 nucleotides match TRBD1. The CDR3 is made up of 14 amino acids. Germline V CDR1 and CDR2: MNHNS, SASEGT. J was trimmed by 5 bases and V by 5 bases; bases with no gene match: 6. Here the CDR3 DNA reads TGTGCCAGCAGTCGACAGGGGGGGCAAACTGAAGCTTTCTTT. Its translation: CASSRQGGQTEAFF.

Concerning this clone: Other DNA sequences in this sample translate to the same CDR3. The chain joins TRBV6-5 to TRBJ1-1; D gene unclear. The length of the CDR3 is 13 residues. The V gene lost 6 bases and the J gene lost 1 base, with 9 bases spanning the gap. Germline-derived CDR1 and CDR2 are MNHEY and SVGAGI. The CDR3 is CASSYTENTEAFF. The CDR3 DNA reads as TGTGCCAGCAGCTACACAGAGAACACTGAAGCTTTCTTT.

The chain joins TRBV7-9 to TRBJ2-3; D is ambiguous. Trimming cost V 7 bases and J 4 bases, with 9 bases left between them. The CDR3 covers 12 residues. Germline V lookup: CDR1 SEHNR, CDR2 FQNEAQ (reference sequence). CDR3 in DNA: TGTGCCAGCACCCAACCAGCAGATACGCAGTATTTT. Its protein product is CASTQPADTQYF.

This clone was seen only a few times. A much larger clone differs by one base, so this may be a read error. The chain combines TRBV7-8 with TRBJ2-3; D ambiguous. The ends were cut back, 2 bases at V and 3 bases at J, with 3 bases in the middle. CDR3 length: 12 amino acids. Germline values: CDR1 SGHVS, CDR2 FQNEAQ. In DNA form, the CDR3 reads TGTGCCAGCAGCTTATTGACAGATACGCAGTATTTT. Its protein product is CASSLLTDTQYF.